The subject of this entry is one T cell receptor (beta chain). Its antigen is not identified. This entry is derived from a study of molecular identifiers for immune sequencing clone quantification. Study at large: Replicate RNA from approximately 20,000 or 98,000 naive CD8 T cells formed five aliquots; four were sequenced.

General observations from the study: Clonotypes surpassing 20 RNA copies contained over 97% of effector molecules, versus under 1% in naive cells. Underestimation of highly expanded clone sizes could arise where identical TCR molecules share a barcode.

TCRdb fed the PCR reads into MiXCR, producing one record per CDR3 protein. In the table there are more than 250,000 distinct CDR3 sequences, roughly 23% of which are singletons. With 4 bases clipped from V and 6 bases from J, the junction kept 9 bases outside the gene matches. The CDR3 is 16 amino acids. This TCR was sampled from a human donor in good health. Some libraries in this study had Jurkat cell RNA spiked in. Sequenced: naive CD8+ T cells from blood, with Jurkat cell RNA spiked in. Subset: FACS-sorted CD8+CD4-CCR7+CD45RA+ naive T cells. The chain recombines TRBV23-1 with TRBJ1-6, with 7 bases that match TRBD1. TRBV23-1 carries the ORF label, with uncertain function. The CDR3 is CASSLPWDRPNSPLHF. The CDR3 nucleotides are TGCGCCAGCAGTCTCCCGTGGGACAGACCTAATTCACCCCTCCACTTT.